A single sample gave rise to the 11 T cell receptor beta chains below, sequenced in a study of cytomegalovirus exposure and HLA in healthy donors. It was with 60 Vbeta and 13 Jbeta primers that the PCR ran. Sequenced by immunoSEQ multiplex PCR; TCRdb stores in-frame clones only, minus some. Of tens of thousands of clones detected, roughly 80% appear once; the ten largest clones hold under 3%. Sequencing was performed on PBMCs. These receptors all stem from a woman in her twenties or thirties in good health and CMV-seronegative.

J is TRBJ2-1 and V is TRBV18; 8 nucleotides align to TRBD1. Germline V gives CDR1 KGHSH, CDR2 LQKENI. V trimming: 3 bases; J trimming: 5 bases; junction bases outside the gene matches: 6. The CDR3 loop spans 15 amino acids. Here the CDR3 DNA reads TGTGCCAGCTCACCCCCGGGACAGGCCCACAATGAGCAGTTCTTC. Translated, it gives CASSPPGQAHNEQFF.

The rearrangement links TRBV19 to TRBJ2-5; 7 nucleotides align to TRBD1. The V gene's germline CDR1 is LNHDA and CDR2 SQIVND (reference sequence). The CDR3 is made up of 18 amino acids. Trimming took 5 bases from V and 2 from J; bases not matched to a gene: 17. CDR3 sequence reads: CASSAGTAVREPQETQYF. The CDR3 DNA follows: TGTGCCAGTAGTGCTGGGACAGCCGTGCGCGAACCACAAGAGACCCAGTACTTC. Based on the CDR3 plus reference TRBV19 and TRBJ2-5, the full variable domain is DGGITQSPKYLFRKEGQNVTLSCEQNLNHDAMYWYRQDPGQGLRLIYYSQIVNDFQKGDIAEGYSVSREKKESFPLTVTSAQKNPTAFYLCASSAGTAVREPQETQYFGPGTRLLVL.

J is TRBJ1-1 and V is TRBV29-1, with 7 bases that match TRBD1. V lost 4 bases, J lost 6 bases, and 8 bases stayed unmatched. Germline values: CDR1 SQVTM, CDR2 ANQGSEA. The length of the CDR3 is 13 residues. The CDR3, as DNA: TGCAGCGTTGCGGCGAGGGGGCTATCTGAAGCTTTCTTT. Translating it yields CSVAARGLSEAFF.

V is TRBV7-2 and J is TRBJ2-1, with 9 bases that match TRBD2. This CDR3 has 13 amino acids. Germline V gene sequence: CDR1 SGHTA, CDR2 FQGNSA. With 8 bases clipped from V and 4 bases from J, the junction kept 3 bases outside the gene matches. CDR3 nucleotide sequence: TGTGCCAGCTTAGCGGGGGCATACAATGAGCAGTTCTTC. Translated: CASLAGAYNEQFF.

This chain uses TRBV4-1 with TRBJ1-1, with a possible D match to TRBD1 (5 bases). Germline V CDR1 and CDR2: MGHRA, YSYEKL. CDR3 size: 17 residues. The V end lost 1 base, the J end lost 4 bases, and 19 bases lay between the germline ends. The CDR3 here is CASSQGWETAGGTEAFF. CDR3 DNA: TGCGCCAGCAGCCAAGGGTGGGAGACAGCGGGCGGCACTGAAGCTTTCTTT.

This CDR3 reads CSGAVSNTEAFF. The CDR3 DNA follows: TGCAGCGGGGCAGTGTCGAACACTGAAGCTTTCTTT. The rearrangement joins TRBV29-1 to TRBJ1-1, with D unresolved. V was cut by 7 bases and J by 1 base, with 10 bases left in between. Germline CDR1 and CDR2: SQVTM and ANQGSEA. The CDR3 length is 12 residues.

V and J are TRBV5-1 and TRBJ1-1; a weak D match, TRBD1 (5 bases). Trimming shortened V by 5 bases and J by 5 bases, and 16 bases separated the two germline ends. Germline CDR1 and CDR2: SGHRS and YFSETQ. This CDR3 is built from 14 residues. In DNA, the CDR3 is TGCGCCAGCAGAGATGTGCGGGGGGGGACTGAAGCTTTCTTT. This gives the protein CASRDVRGGTEAFF.

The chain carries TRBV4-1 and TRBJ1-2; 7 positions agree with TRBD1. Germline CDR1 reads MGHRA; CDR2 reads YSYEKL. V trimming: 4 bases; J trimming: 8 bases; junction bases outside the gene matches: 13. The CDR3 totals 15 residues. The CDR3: CASSLGGQSGNGYTF. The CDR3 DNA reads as TGCGCCAGCAGCCTAGGGGGACAGTCCGGGAACGGCTACACCTTC.

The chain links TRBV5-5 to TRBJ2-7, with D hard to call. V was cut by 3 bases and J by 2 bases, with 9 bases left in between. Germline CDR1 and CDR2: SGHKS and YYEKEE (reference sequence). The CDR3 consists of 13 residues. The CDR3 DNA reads TGTGCCAGCAGCTCCGGGTCGGCCTACGAGCAGTACGTC. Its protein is CASSSGSAYEQYV.

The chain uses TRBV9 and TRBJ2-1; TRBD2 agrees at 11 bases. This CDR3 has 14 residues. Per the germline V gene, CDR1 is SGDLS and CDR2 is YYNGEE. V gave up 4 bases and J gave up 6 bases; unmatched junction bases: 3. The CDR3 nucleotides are TGTGCCAGCAGCAGACTAGCGGGAAGCAATGAGCAGTTCTTC. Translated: CASSRLAGSNEQFF.

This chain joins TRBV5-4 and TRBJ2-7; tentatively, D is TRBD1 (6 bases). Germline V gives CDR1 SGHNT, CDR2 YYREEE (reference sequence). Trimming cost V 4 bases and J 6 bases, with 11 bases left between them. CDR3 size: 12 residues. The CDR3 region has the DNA TGTGCCAGCAGCCCGACAGGCTTCGAGCAGTACTTC. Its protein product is CASSPTGFEQYF.